These 30 T cell receptor beta chains were all obtained from the same sample, sequenced in a study of blood T cell repertoires in COVID-19. Sequencing used immunoSEQ multiplex PCR; TCRdb keeps in-frame clones, though not all of them. The profile covers roughly 220,000 clones, with more than 75% appearing a single time and over 2.5% taken by the ten largest. What was sequenced was peripheral blood. The receptors come from a man aged 50 to 59 who had recovered from COVID-19.

The genes are TRBV14 and TRBJ1-6; possibly TRBD1 for D (5 bases). Between the trimmed V and J ends, which lost 6 bases and 5 bases, there was a span of 8 bases. The CDR3 totals 13 residues. From germline, CDR1 is SGHDN and CDR2 FVKESK. This chain's CDR3 is CASRQVDNSPLHF. Here the CDR3 DNA reads TGTGCCAGCAGACAGGTCGATAATTCACCCCTCCACTTT.

The chain couples TRBV18 to TRBJ1-2; possibly TRBD1 for D (6 bases). Trimming removed 6 bases at V and 8 bases at J, with 13 bases between. This CDR3 has 12 residues. Germline values: CDR1 KGHSH, CDR2 LQKENI. The CDR3 protein is CASSPGGGGYTF. DNA for the CDR3: TGTGCCAGCTCCCCTGGTGGGGGCGGCTACACCTTC.

The chain carries TRBV12-5 and TRBJ2-7; perhaps TRBD1 as D (5 bases). Trimming pared 0 bases from V and 0 bases from J, leaving 12 bases between. This CDR3 comprises 16 residues. CDR1 is LGHNT and CDR2 is FRNRAP in the germline V gene. The CDR3 sequence is CASGLVQGASSYEQYF. The CDR3, as DNA: TGTGCTAGTGGTTTGGTACAAGGGGCAAGCTCCTACGAGCAGTACTTC.

The rearrangement uses TRBV21-1 and TRBJ2-5; the table's D call, TRBD1, was not checked against the DNA. TRBV21-1 constitutes a pseudogene. There are 16 residues in the CDR3. The CDR3 loop reads CASSKEEGAGKETQYF. The DNA for the CDR3 is TGTGCCAGCAGCAAAGAGGAGGGGGCTGGTAAGGAGACCCAGTACTTC.

This chain uses TRBV28 with TRBJ2-4, with 8 bases lining up with TRBD2. There are 16 residues in the CDR3. Unmatched junction bases numbered 3, after V lost 2 bases and J lost 0 bases. CDR1 and CDR2 from the germline V gene are MDHEN and SYDVKM. Written as DNA, the CDR3 is TGTGCCAGCAGTTTAGCGGGAGGTCTAGCCAAAAACATTCAGTACTTC. Translated, it gives CASSLAGGLAKNIQYF. The variable domain in full, with the rest retrieved from reference TRBV28 and TRBJ2-4, is DVKVTQSSRYLVKRTGEKVFLECVQDMDHENMFWYRQDPGLGLRLIYFSYDVKMKEKGDIPEGYSVSREKKERFSLILESASTNQTSMYLCASSLAGGLAKNIQYFGAGTRLSVL.

The CDR3 protein is CASSSGLNSYEQYF. CDR3 in DNA: TGTGCCAGCAGCTCGGGACTTAACTCCTACGAGCAGTACTTC. The J gene is TRBJ2-7, the V gene TRBV7-2; tentatively, D is TRBD2 (6 bases). Germline V gene sequence: CDR1 SGHTA, CDR2 FQGNSA. V lost 4 bases, J lost 0 bases, and 10 bases lay in between. There are 14 residues in the CDR3.

CDR3 DNA: TGTGCCAGCAGTGTCGGTAACCATCAGCCCCAGCATTTT. The encoded protein is CASSVGNHQPQHF. The rearrangement uses TRBV2 and TRBJ1-5; no reliable D call. Germline CDR1 SNHLY, CDR2 FYNNEI. The CDR3 is made up of 13 amino acids. Trimming pared 4 bases from V and 5 bases from J, leaving 9 bases between.

The genes are TRBV6-1 and TRBJ2-7; 7 bases map to TRBD1. J lost 5 bases, V lost 2 bases, and 6 bases had no gene match. This CDR3 has 14 amino acids. Germline lookup yields CDR1 MNHNS and CDR2 SASEGT. The chain's CDR3 is CASSELGGRDEQYF. The CDR3 bases are TGTGCCAGCAGTGAATTAGGGGGCCGGGACGAGCAGTACTTC.

The table lists this clone with a count of one. V and J are TRBV27 and TRBJ2-7, with TRBD2 matching over 12 bases. Germline CDR1 is MNHEY and CDR2 is SMNVEV (reference sequence). This CDR3 is 16 amino acids long. V dropped 3 bases and J dropped 5; count of bases not matched to a gene: 8. As DNA, the CDR3 is TGTGCCAGCAGTTTTTCCCTAGCGGGAGGGCCCCACGAGCAGTACTTC. Amino acids: CASSFSLAGGPHEQYF.

This clone is a singleton in its sample. The chain is built from TRBV11-3 and TRBJ2-3; no reliable D call. Germline loops: CDR1 SGHNT, CDR2 YENEEA. The CDR3 contains 11 residues. The V end was cut by 1 base, the J end by 8 bases, with 4 bases between. This CDR3 reads CASSLGGTQYF. The CDR3 DNA follows: TGTGCCAGCAGCTTAGGAGGTACGCAGTATTTT.

The chain combines TRBV7-4 with TRBJ1-6, with 8 bases lining up with TRBD1. The V and J ends lost 5 bases and 0 bases, in that order; junction bases with no gene match: 6. Germline assignment: CDR1 SGHVT and CDR2 SQSDAQ. CDR3 size: 17 residues. In nucleotides, the CDR3 is TGTGCCAGCAGCGGACGACAGGGGAGCTCCTATAATTCACCCCTCCACTTT. Amino acid sequence: CASSGRQGSSYNSPLHF.

The J gene is TRBJ2-1, the V gene TRBV24-1; weak D call: TRBD2 (7 bases). Trimming cost V 9 bases and J 6 bases, with 11 bases left between them. The CDR3 has 12 amino acids. CDR1 and CDR2 (germline): KGHDR, SFDVKD. The CDR3 DNA follows: TGTGCCACCTTTAGGGGGGGCAATGAGCAGTTCTTC. As protein: CATFRGGNEQFF.

This clone was detected a few times. The chain combines TRBV10-3 with TRBJ1-6; 10 nucleotides align to TRBD1. The CDR3 sequence is 15 residues long. Trimming took 6 bases from V and 7 from J; bases not matched to a gene: 6. Germline CDR1 ENHRY, CDR2 SYGVKD. In DNA form, the CDR3 reads TGTGCCATCAGCAGTAAGGACAGGGGGAATTCACCCCTCCACTTT. This gives the protein CAISSKDRGNSPLHF.

This chain's CDR3 is CASSYSGSGLGDTQYF. CDR3 DNA: TGTGCCAGCAGTTACAGCGGGAGCGGCCTTGGGGATACGCAGTATTTT. The rearrangement links TRBV6-5 to TRBJ2-3; 8 bases are a match to TRBD2. The CDR3 totals 16 residues. CDR1 and CDR2 from the germline V gene are MNHEY and SVGAGI. J lost 6 bases, V lost 2 bases, and 10 bases had no gene match.

This clone was detected once. The chain couples TRBV30 to TRBJ2-1, with 9 bases matching TRBD1. Germline assignment: CDR1 GTSNPN and CDR2 SVGIG (reference sequence). This CDR3 contains 14 residues. Germline trimming cut 5 bases from V and 4 bases from J; bases unmatched to any gene: 6. The CDR3 is CAWQQGAGYNEQFF. DNA of the CDR3: TGTGCCTGGCAACAGGGGGCGGGGTACAATGAGCAGTTCTTC.

This clone has just a few counts. CDR3 sequence (DNA): TGTGCCAGCAGCTTAGATGGCGGAACCCGCAATCAGCCCCAGCATTTT. The encoded protein is CASSLDGGTRNQPQHF. The V gene is TRBV11-2, the J gene TRBJ1-5; no clear D gene. This CDR3 is built from 16 residues. Per germline, CDR1 SGHAT and CDR2 FQNNGV. Deletions cut 0 bases from V and 2 bases from J, with 11 bases between.

V gene TRBV3-1 (or the pseudogene TRBV3-2) combines with J gene TRBJ2-1, with TRBD2 matching 8 bases. This CDR3 is built from 19 residues. The V segment lost 0 bases and the J segment 4 bases; nucleotides outside the gene matches: 14. CDR1 and CDR2 (germline): LGHDT, YNNKEL (reference sequence). The CDR3 region has the DNA TGTGCCAGCAGCCAAGACCGGGGGAACCGAGCGGGAGCATACAATGAGCAGTTCTTC. As protein: CASSQDRGNRAGAYNEQFF.

The J gene is TRBJ1-1, the V gene TRBV5-1, with D uncertain. V lost 0 bases and J lost 0, with 6 bases in between. The CDR3 is made up of 14 amino acids. Germline V gene lookup returns CDR1 SGHRS and CDR2 YFSETQ. The CDR3 loop reads CASSLAQMNTEAFF. The DNA for the CDR3 is TGCGCCAGCAGCTTGGCACAGATGAACACTGAAGCTTTCTTT.

The rearrangement joins TRBV28 to TRBJ2-5; TRBD2 is a possible D gene (6 bases). Germline-derived CDR1 and CDR2 are MDHEN and SYDVKM. V shed 6 bases and J shed 5 bases, with 10 bases lying between them. The CDR3 covers 12 residues. The CDR3 DNA sequence: TGTGCCAGCAGAACTGGGGGGGAGACCCAGTACTTC. It codes for CASRTGGETQYF.

The chain recombines TRBV27 with TRBJ2-5; 11 nucleotides line up with TRBD2. There are 20 residues in the CDR3. The V gene's germline CDR1 is MNHEY and CDR2 SMNVEV (reference sequence). Trimming cost V 6 bases and J 1 base; bases outside gene matches: 19. This chain's CDR3 is CASRRTGTSGPRGRQETQYF. CDR3 bases: TGTGCCAGCAGGAGGACCGGGACTAGCGGACCGAGGGGCCGCCAAGAGACCCAGTACTTC.

The sample holds one count of this clone. This chain's CDR3 is CARRGDTGNSGNTIYF. DNA of the CDR3: TGTGCCAGAAGAGGGGACACAGGGAACTCTGGAAACACCATATATTTT. The chain recombines TRBV19 with TRBJ1-3, with D perhaps TRBD1 (6 bases). Germline-derived CDR1 and CDR2 are LNHDA and SQIVND (reference sequence). CDR3 length: 16 amino acids. V was clipped by 9 bases and J by 0 bases, with 18 bases between them.

The V gene is TRBV7-9, the J gene TRBJ2-1; D may be TRBD2 (5 bases). Germline assignment: CDR1 SEHNR and CDR2 FQNEAQ (reference sequence). This CDR3 comprises 17 residues. Trimming took off 5 bases at V and 8 bases at J, with 25 bases between the two ends. CDR3 residues: CASSPSGVGVIGYEQFF. The DNA of the CDR3 is TGTGCCAGCAGCCCCAGTGGGGTCGGGGTTATAGGCTATGAGCAGTTCTTC.

Concerning this clone itself: An end of the junction does not agree with germline; a read error may underlie this. In nucleotides, the CDR3 is TGTGCCAGCAGCTCAAGGAGAGGGTGGAATAATGGGCAGTTCTTC. This gives the protein CASSSRRGWNNGQFF. V is TRBV11-2 and J is TRBJ2-1; a weak D match, TRBD2 (5 bases). Germline CDR1 reads SGHAT; CDR2 reads FQNNGV. The CDR3 loop spans 15 amino acids.

The genes are TRBV6-5 and TRBJ1-2; TRBD1 matches at 9 bases. Germline CDR1 reads MNHEY; CDR2 reads SVGAGI. CDR3 length: 13 amino acids. The junction had 7 bases not matched to a gene; V was cut back by 7 bases and J by 7 bases. This CDR3 is CASNSDRGFGYTF. The CDR3 DNA reads TGTGCCAGCAACTCGGACAGGGGATTTGGCTACACCTTC.

J is TRBJ1-6 and V is TRBV14; possibly TRBD1 for D (5 bases). CDR1 and CDR2 from the germline V gene are SGHDN and FVKESK. V was cut by 4 bases and J by 9 bases, with 13 bases left in between. This CDR3 is built from 14 residues. In DNA form, the CDR3 reads TGTGCCAGCAGCCGGGACTTAAGCGGTTCACCCCTCCACTTT. Translating it yields CASSRDLSGSPLHF.

The rearrangement links TRBV6-5 to TRBJ1-2; 10 bases align to TRBD1. From germline, CDR1 is MNHEY and CDR2 SVGAGI. The CDR3 sequence is 14 residues long. Germline trimming cut 2 bases from V and 7 bases from J; bases unmatched to any gene: 4. CDR3 residues: CASSYRGTGVGYTF. DNA of the CDR3: TGTGCCAGCAGTTACCGTGGGACAGGGGTTGGCTACACCTTC.

The chain combines TRBV28 with TRBJ1-5; 10 nucleotides match TRBD1. CDR1 and CDR2 (germline): MDHEN, SYDVKM. The CDR3 covers 13 residues. V was pared by 5 bases and J by 6 bases, with 1 base of the junction left unmatched. CDR3 amino acids: CASSGTGAQPQHF. The CDR3 region has the DNA TGTGCCAGCAGTGGGACAGGGGCTCAGCCCCAGCATTTT.

The gene calls are TRBV28 and TRBJ2-7; 10 bases align to TRBD1. The V gene's germline CDR1 is MDHEN and CDR2 SYDVKM. The CDR3 is 16 residues long. With 6 bases clipped from V and 3 bases from J, the junction kept 11 bases outside the gene matches. The CDR3 is CASSLGQGGQGYEQYF. CDR3 DNA: TGTGCCAGCAGCCTCGGACAGGGGGGGCAGGGCTACGAGCAGTACTTC.

This chain links TRBV10-3 with TRBJ1-2; 10 nucleotides line up with TRBD1. The V segment lost 3 bases and the J segment 5 bases; nucleotides outside the gene matches: 12. The CDR3 runs 17 residues. CDR1 and CDR2 from the germline V gene are ENHRY and SYGVKD. This chain's CDR3 is CAISESPTGGAGYGYTF. The CDR3 nucleotides read TGTGCCATCAGTGAATCCCCGACAGGGGGCGCGGGGTATGGCTACACCTTC.

Comments on this clone: Other DNA sequences in this specimen translate into the identical CDR3. The V call is TRBV28, the J call TRBJ2-7; no firm D call. Germline CDR1 MDHEN, CDR2 SYDVKM. V lost 2 bases to trimming and J lost 4 bases, with 6 bases between them. The CDR3 is made up of 12 amino acids. The CDR3 DNA reads as TGTGCCAGCAGTTTAGGGCGATACGAGCAGTACTTC. Translated: CASSLGRYEQYF. The variable domain in full, completed from reference TRBV28 and TRBJ2-7, reads DVKVTQSSRYLVKRTGEKVFLECVQDMDHENMFWYRQDPGLGLRLIYFSYDVKMKEKGDIPEGYSVSREKKERFSLILESASTNQTSMYLCASSLGRYEQYFGPGTRLTVT.